The 15 T cell receptor beta chains below come from one sample, sequenced in a study of blood T cell repertoires in COVID-19. Clones were sequenced by immunoSEQ multiplex PCR, and TCRdb holds only the in-frame ones, with some missing. The sample gives some 200,000 clones, approximately 83% of which show up once; about 2.4% is in the top ten. Sequenced input: peripheral blood. These receptors all come from a woman aged 55-70 years with acute or convalescent COVID-19.

The J gene is TRBJ2-5, the V gene TRBV30, with TRBD2 identical over 10 bases. From germline, CDR1 is GTSNPN and CDR2 SVGIG (reference sequence). V lost 4 bases, J lost 7 bases, and 12 bases stayed unmatched. This CDR3 comprises 15 residues. Here the CDR3 reads CAWTIAGGLQGTQYF. The CDR3 DNA reads TGTGCCTGGACAATAGCGGGGGGACTACAGGGGACCCAGTACTTC.

The rearrangement joins TRBV7-6 to TRBJ2-2; 7 bases match TRBD1. V shed 6 bases, J shed 2 bases, and the junction held 6 bases outside the gene matches. Germline V gene sequence: CDR1 SGHVS, CDR2 FNYEAQ. The CDR3 consists of 15 residues. The CDR3 DNA is TGTGCCAGCAGTTCCCGGACAGGAAACACCGGGGAGCTGTTTTTT. It encodes CASSSRTGNTGELFF.

V and J are TRBV21-1 and TRBJ2-7; the table names TRBD1, a call not compared with the DNA. TRBV21-1 is annotated as a pseudogene. There are 14 residues in the CDR3. CDR3 bases: TGTGCCAGCAGCATGGACAGGGAGTGGAGCGAGCAGTACTTC. It specifies CASSMDREWSEQYF.

The rearrangement links TRBV29-1 to TRBJ2-5, with D maybe TRBD2 (6 bases). This CDR3 has 15 residues. Germline-derived CDR1 and CDR2 are SQVTM and ANQGSEA. V was cut by 6 bases and J by 2 bases, with 19 bases left in between. The CDR3 spells CSVRHPWGEQETQYF. The CDR3 nucleotides read TGCAGCGTCCGTCACCCTTGGGGGGAACAAGAGACCCAGTACTTC.

The table lists this clone with a count of one. This chain uses TRBV5-4 with TRBJ2-3; 11 bases are shared with TRBD2. Germline-derived CDR1 and CDR2 are SGHNT and YYREEE (reference sequence). After removal of 0 bases from V and 3 bases from J, the junction contained 3 bases not matched to a gene. This CDR3 region has 16 residues. CDR3 bases: TGTGCCAGCAGCTTGGGACTAGCGGGGCCGACAGATACGCAGTATTTT. Translating it yields CASSLGLAGPTDTQYF.

The chain uses TRBV6-5 and TRBJ1-1; weak D call: TRBD1 (5 bases). The CDR3 is made up of 14 amino acids. CDR1 and CDR2 from the germline V gene are MNHEY and SVGAGI. V gave up 6 bases and J gave up 7 bases, with 18 bases separating them. CDR3 in amino acids: CASRSAGGSLEAFF. CDR3 in DNA: TGTGCCAGCAGGTCAGCGGGGGGAAGTCTTGAAGCTTTCTTT.

The V gene is TRBV5-6, the J gene TRBJ2-5, with 8 nucleotides matching TRBD2. The CDR3 is made up of 14 amino acids. The germline CDR1 and CDR2 sequences are SGHDT and YYEEEE. The V gene end was trimmed by 3 bases and the J gene end by 2 bases; junction bases not matched to a gene: 3. CDR3 protein: CASSWGLGQETQYF. For the CDR3, the DNA is TGTGCCAGCAGCTGGGGACTAGGGCAAGAGACCCAGTACTTC.

This chain links TRBV10-3 with TRBJ1-1; D is unresolved. V was pared by 3 bases and J by 6 bases, with 11 bases between. The V gene's germline CDR1 is ENHRY and CDR2 SYGVKD. The CDR3 totals 13 residues. The CDR3 nucleotides read TGTGCCATCAGTGATTCGGGGTCCGCTGAAGCTTTCTTT. This codes for CAISDSGSAEAFF.

The rearrangement uses TRBV11-2 and TRBJ2-1, with 11 bases lining up with TRBD2. Per the germline V gene, CDR1 is SGHAT and CDR2 is FQNNGV. Trimming cost V 0 bases and J 1 base; bases outside gene matches: 8. The CDR3 spans 19 residues. As DNA, the CDR3 is TGTGCCAGCAGCTTAGACCCCTATAGCGGGGGGGGTTCCTACAATGAGCAGTTCTTC. Its translation: CASSLDPYSGGGSYNEQFF.

The genes are TRBV7-3 and TRBJ2-3, with 7 bases identical to TRBD2. The germline gives CDR1 SGHTA, CDR2 FQGTGA. Trimming at V came to 2 bases and at J to 7 bases, leaving 12 bases not matched to a gene. This CDR3 spans 16 amino acids. CDR3 protein: CASSLDGGGTTYTQYF. CDR3 DNA sequence: TGTGCCAGCAGCTTAGACGGCGGGGGAACCACTTATACGCAGTATTTT.

The J gene is TRBJ2-1, the V gene TRBV19; perhaps TRBD2 as D (5 bases). Trimming left V 5 bases short and J 0 bases short, with 11 bases between. In germline, CDR1 is LNHDA, CDR2 SQIVND (reference sequence). The CDR3 has 15 amino acids. The CDR3 here is CASSSNSGSYNEQFF. The CDR3, as DNA: TGTGCCAGTAGTTCAAACAGCGGCTCCTACAATGAGCAGTTCTTC.

The V gene is TRBV5-1, the J gene TRBJ1-2; no clear D gene. The germline gives CDR1 SGHRS, CDR2 YFSETQ. The CDR3 length is 13 residues. V was trimmed by 0 bases and J by 5 bases, leaving 8 bases between them. The CDR3 DNA sequence: TGCGCCAGCAGCTTGGAGGCAGCGTATGGCTACACCTTC. It translates to CASSLEAAYGYTF. Full variable domain (missing parts from reference TRBV5-1 and TRBJ1-2): KAGVTQTPRYLIKTRGQQVTLSCSPISGHRSVSWYQQTPGQGLQFLFEYFSETQRNKGNFPGRFSGRQFSNSRSEMNVSTLELGDSALYLCASSLEAAYGYTFGSGTRLTVV.

The rearrangement links TRBV10-3 to TRBJ1-5; 7 bases fit TRBD1. Germline trimming cut 10 bases from V and 7 bases from J; bases unmatched to any gene: 13. This CDR3 is 14 amino acids long. Germline V gene sequence: CDR1 ENHRY, CDR2 SYGVKD. This chain's CDR3 is CATSWTGTRQPQHF. DNA for the CDR3: TGTGCCACCTCATGGACAGGAACGCGGCAGCCCCAGCATTTT.

The rearrangement uses TRBV6-2 or TRBV6-3 and TRBJ1-1; D is unresolved. The CDR3 totals 12 residues. V shed 3 bases and J shed 5 bases, with 7 bases lying between them. CDR1 and CDR2 from the germline V gene are MNHEY and SVGEGT. CDR3 coding DNA: TGTGCCAGCAGTTATGCCCGGACTGAAGCTTTCTTT. Translation gives CASSYARTEAFF.

This rearrangement joins TRBV4-3 to TRBJ1-1, with 7 bases lining up with TRBD1. The CDR3 extends over 13 amino acids. Germline V gives CDR1 LGHNA, CDR2 YSLEER. V lost 4 bases and J lost 5; bases outside the gene matches: 4. The CDR3 nucleotides are TGCGCCAGCAGCCTTCGGACAGGAACTGAAGCTTTCTTT. This encodes CASSLRTGTEAFF.